The rows below give T cell receptor beta chains drawn from one sample of a study of T cell responses to AZD1222 COVID-19 vaccine. Assay used: immunoSEQ multiplex PCR; TCRdb lists only in-frame clones, some missing. Of some 120,000 clones listed, 70% to 85% were seen once; the top ten hold around 6%. The starting material was peripheral blood, obtained on day 0 of AZD1222 vaccination. The receptors shown here come from an adult in good health. Each CDR3 is given with its conserved first and last residue. Size is omitted from some rows. Given values are once, few, many or a class for expanded clones.

j_gene,v_gene,abundance,CDR3aa
TRBJ1-4,TRBV4-3,NA,CASSQELDRGRANEKLFF
TRBJ2-5,TRBV4-2,NA,CASSQGLASQTQYF
TRBJ2-1,TRBV4-3,NA,CASSQDHLTGGSYNEQFF
TRBJ2-4,TRBV3-1/TRBV3-2,NA,CASSPTPKALGVAKNIQYF
TRBJ1-1,TRBV28,NA,CASSLARTGGTEAFF
TRBJ2-2,TRBV27,NA,CASSLRGQFRATGELFF
TRBJ2-7,TRBV12-3/TRBV12-4,NA,CASSPPDRVRFYF
TRBJ2-1,TRBV6-4,NA,CASSDSDTNEQFF
TRBJ2-1,TRBV6-4,NA,CASSVSGGPYNEQFF
TRBJ2-5,TRBV3-1/TRBV3-2,NA,CASSPQRQSQETQYF
TRBJ1-4,TRBV6-1,NA,CASSDRLRRANEKLFF
TRBJ1-2,TRBV2,many,CASSRDSLYGYTF
TRBJ1-4,TRBV7-2,NA,CASSLAYGTNEKLFF
TRBJ2-7,TRBV6-5,NA,CASSLQGGGYEQYF
TRBJ1-2,TRBV4-3,NA,CASSQGTLGGLSRYTF
TRBJ2-3,TRBV5-1,NA,CASSPGLAGADTQYF
TRBJ2-2,TRBV18,NA,CASSSTRNTGELFF
TRBJ2-2,TRBV5-1,NA,CASSLALAVGGELFF
TRBJ1-5,TRBV18,NA,CASSPSPISNQPQHF
TRBJ1-3,TRBV4-2,many,CASSLGLNRGAGNTIYF
TRBJ2-7,TRBV2,NA,CASSDVRKRGKSEQYF
TRBJ1-5,TRBV19,NA,CASSTTRGRGLGHF
TRBJ1-2,TRBV20-1,once,CSAQTDYGYTF
TRBJ1-1,TRBV7-3,few,CASSLDSGNTEAFF
TRBJ2-1,TRBV5-4,NA,CATARATSNEQFF